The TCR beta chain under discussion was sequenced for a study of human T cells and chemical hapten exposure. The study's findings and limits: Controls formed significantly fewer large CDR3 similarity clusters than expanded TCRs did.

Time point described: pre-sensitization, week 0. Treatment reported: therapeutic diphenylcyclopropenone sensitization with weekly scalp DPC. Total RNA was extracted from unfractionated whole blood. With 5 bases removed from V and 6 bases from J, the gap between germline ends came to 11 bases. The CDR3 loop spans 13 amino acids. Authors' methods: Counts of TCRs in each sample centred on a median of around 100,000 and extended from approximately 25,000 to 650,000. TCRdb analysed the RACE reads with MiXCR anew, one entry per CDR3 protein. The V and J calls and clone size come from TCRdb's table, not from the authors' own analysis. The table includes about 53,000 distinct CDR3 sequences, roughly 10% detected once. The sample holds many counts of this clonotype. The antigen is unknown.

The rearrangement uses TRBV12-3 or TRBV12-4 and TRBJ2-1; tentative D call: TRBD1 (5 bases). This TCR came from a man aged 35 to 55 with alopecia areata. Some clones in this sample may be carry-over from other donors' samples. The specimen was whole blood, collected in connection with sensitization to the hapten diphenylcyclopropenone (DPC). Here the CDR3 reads CASSINQGNEQFF. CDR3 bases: TGTGCCAGCAGTATAAACCAGGGCAATGAGCAGTTCTTC.